This entry lists 8 T cell receptor beta chains sequenced from one sample in a study of T-cell reconstitution after alpha-beta-depleted transplantation in children. Unique molecular identifiers were incorporated when the TCRbeta library was constructed. TCRdb ran MiXCR on the PCR reads and lists one entry per CDR3 protein. Here the sample spans approximately 500,000 distinct CDR3 sequences, more than 20% being singletons. The sample here was PBMCs, taken before TCRalphabeta/CD19-depleted stem cell transplant. These receptors were collected from a boy under two years old with Wiskott-Aldrich syndrome, due to receive a stem cell transplant.

This chain joins TRBV6-5 and TRBJ2-3; D remains ambiguous. CDR1 is MNHEY, CDR2 SVGAGI, per germline. CDR3 size: 13 residues. With 6 bases removed from V and 9 bases from J, the gap between germline ends came to 16 bases. DNA for the CDR3: TGTGCCAGCAGCTATTCTAGGATATCGACGCAGTATTTT. It is translated as CASSYSRISTQYF.

V usage is TRBV30 and J usage is TRBJ1-6; 8 positions match TRBD1. The germline gives CDR1 GTSNPN, CDR2 SVGIG (reference sequence). The CDR3 has 18 amino acids. V was pared by 2 bases and J by 2 bases, with 11 bases of the junction left unmatched. CDR3 nucleotides: TGTGCCTGGAGTCGTATCCGTGGACAGGGAACCTATAATTCACCCCTCCACTTT. Translation: CAWSRIRGQGTYNSPLHF. Full variable domain (rest looked up from reference TRBV30 and TRBJ1-6): SQTIHQWPATLVQPVGSPLSLECTVEGTSNPNLYWYRQAAGRGLQLLFYSVGIGQISSEVPQNLSASRPQDRQFILSSKKLLLSDSGFYLCAWSRIRGQGTYNSPLHFGNGTRLTVT.

This clonotype turned up a few times. V is TRBV12-3 or TRBV12-4 and J is TRBJ2-7, with D uncertain. Trimming cost V 6 bases and J 2 bases, with 14 bases left between them. CDR3 length equals 14 residues. CDR3 protein: CASRPALPTYEQYF. CDR3 nucleotides: TGTGCCAGCAGGCCTGCCTTGCCCACCTACGAGCAGTACTTC.

This clonotype was found a few times. The CDR3 here is CASSSQGAYEQYF. In DNA, the CDR3 is TGCGCCAGCAGCTCCCAGGGGGCCTACGAGCAGTACTTC. This chain uses TRBV5-1 with TRBJ2-7, with 7 bases that match TRBD1. The trim removed 3 bases at V and 2 bases at J, leaving 2 bases unmatched. The CDR3 runs 13 residues. CDR1 is SGHRS and CDR2 is YFSETQ in the germline V gene. Based on the CDR3 plus reference TRBV5-1 and TRBJ2-7, the full variable domain is KAGVTQTPRYLIKTRGQQVTLSCSPISGHRSVSWYQQTPGQGLQFLFEYFSETQRNKGNFPGRFSGRQFSNSRSEMNVSTLELGDSALYLCASSSQGAYEQYFGPGTRLTVT.

This clonotype has only a few counts. The rearrangement uses TRBV29-1 and TRBJ1-2; TRBD1 might be the D (6 bases). The CDR3 totals 12 residues. Per germline, CDR1 SQVTM and CDR2 ANQGSEA. Trimming removed 8 bases from V and 8 bases from J, with 18 bases in between. CDR3 protein: CSYTGGDGGYTF. The CDR3 DNA sequence: TGCAGCTACACGGGGGGCGATGGAGGCTACACCTTC. Based on the CDR3 plus reference TRBV29-1 and TRBJ1-2, the full variable domain is SAVISQKPSRDICQRGTSLTIQCQVDSQVTMMFWYRQQPGQSLTLIATANQGSEATYESGFVIDKFPISRPNLTFSTLTVSNMSPEDSSIYLCSYTGGDGGYTFGSGTRLTVV.

This clonotype was recorded a few times. The rearrangement links TRBV7-2 to TRBJ2-1; 7 bases match TRBD2. V gave up 1 base and J gave up 5 bases; unmatched junction bases: 8. CDR1 and CDR2 (germline): SGHTA, FQGNSA. The CDR3 extends over 16 amino acids. The CDR3 loop is CASSLVGGIPDNEQFF. The CDR3 DNA reads as TGTGCCAGCAGCTTAGTCGGGGGGATCCCCGACAATGAGCAGTTCTTC.

This clonotype was seen a few times. J is TRBJ2-1 and V is TRBV28; TRBD1 is a possible D gene (6 bases). The germline V gene encodes CDR1 MDHEN and CDR2 SYDVKM. Trimming shortened V by 3 bases and J by 8 bases, and 17 bases separated the two germline ends. CDR3 length: 15 amino acids. CDR3 nucleotides: TGTGCCAGCAGTTTGAAGGGCAGGGGAAGGTATGAGCAGTTCTTC. As protein: CASSLKGRGRYEQFF.

The chain employs TRBV20-1 and TRBJ2-7; 7 bases line up with TRBD2. Losses at the gene ends were 6 bases for V and 3 bases for J; bases not matched to a gene: 17. Germline V gives CDR1 DFQATT, CDR2 SNEGSKA (reference sequence). This CDR3 comprises 16 residues. CDR3 in DNA: TGCAGTGCGAAGGAGCGGAGCGGGGCCTTACTCTACGAGCAGTACTTC. This gives the protein CSAKERSGALLYEQYF.